A single sample is the source of the 2 T cell receptor beta chains below, sequenced in a study of blood T cell repertoires in COVID-19. Only in-frame clones appear in the TCRdb table, and some are missing; sequencing was by immunoSEQ multiplex PCR. Of some 200,000 clones in the sample, about 85% were seen once. Sequencing input: PBMCs or T cells enriched from blood (not recorded which). These receptors came from a woman aged 25 to 39 who had recovered from COVID-19.

V gene TRBV15 combines with J gene TRBJ2-3, with D possibly TRBD1 on 5 matching bases. The germline V gene encodes CDR1 LNHNV and CDR2 YYDKDF (reference sequence). V lost 1 base to trimming and J lost 5 bases, with 16 bases between them. This CDR3 comprises 16 residues. CDR3 region: CATSRVGEGVGDTQYF. The DNA for the CDR3 is TGTGCCACCAGCAGAGTAGGAGAAGGGGTGGGAGATACGCAGTATTTT.

This clone was seen ten or more times. The chain carries TRBV3-1 (or the pseudogene TRBV3-2) and TRBJ2-7; 7 nucleotides agree with TRBD2. Trimming removed 3 bases from V and 0 bases from J; junction bases left unmatched: 2. Germline-derived CDR1 and CDR2 are LGHDT and YNNKEL (reference sequence). The CDR3 has 14 amino acids. CDR3 sequence: CASSQLADSYEQYF. CDR3 in DNA: TGTGCCAGCAGCCAGCTAGCGGACTCCTACGAGCAGTACTTC.